This note documents a single T cell receptor beta chain sequence. This sample stems from a study of immune evolution from preneoplasia to lung adenocarcinoma. The assay was immunoSEQ multiplex PCR, and TCRdb's table has in-frame clones only and misses some. Of about 9,600 clones in the sample, approximately 80% were seen once. The germline V gene encodes CDR1 GTSNPN and CDR2 SVGIG (reference sequence). The ends were cut back, 2 bases at V and 7 bases at J, with 5 bases in the middle. This CDR3 is built from 11 residues. This receptor was identified in a person aged 65 to 85 with lung adenocarcinoma. The chain has TRBV30 and TRBJ2-2; maybe TRBD1 (5 bases). Input material: FFPE minimally invasive lung adenocarcinoma tissue. CDR3 in amino acids: CAWSTGGELFF. For the CDR3, the DNA is TGTGCCTGGAGTACAGGCGGGGAGCTGTTTTTT.